This TCR beta chain emerged from a study of blood T cell repertoires in COVID-19. Background on the study: Sites across the United States, Italy and Spain contributed samples from acute and convalescent COVID-19. Sample material is recorded as cDNA or gDNA derived from T cells, B-cell-depleted T cells, or PBMCs.

The CDR3 contains 15 residues. V shed 3 bases, J shed 5 bases, and the junction held 5 bases outside the gene matches. CDR1 is KGHDR and CDR2 is SFDVKD in the germline V gene. Clones were sequenced by immunoSEQ multiplex PCR, and TCRdb holds only the in-frame ones, with some missing. The sample holds over 55,000 clones, 75% to 95% seen once. The chain combines TRBV24-1 with TRBJ2-7; 11 nucleotides align to TRBD2. The receptor's source is a man in his 60s with acute or convalescent COVID-19. The sample comprised peripheral blood. This chain's CDR3 is CATSDRLAGTDEQYF. CDR3 nucleotides: TGTGCCACCAGTGATCGACTAGCGGGAACAGACGAGCAGTACTTC.